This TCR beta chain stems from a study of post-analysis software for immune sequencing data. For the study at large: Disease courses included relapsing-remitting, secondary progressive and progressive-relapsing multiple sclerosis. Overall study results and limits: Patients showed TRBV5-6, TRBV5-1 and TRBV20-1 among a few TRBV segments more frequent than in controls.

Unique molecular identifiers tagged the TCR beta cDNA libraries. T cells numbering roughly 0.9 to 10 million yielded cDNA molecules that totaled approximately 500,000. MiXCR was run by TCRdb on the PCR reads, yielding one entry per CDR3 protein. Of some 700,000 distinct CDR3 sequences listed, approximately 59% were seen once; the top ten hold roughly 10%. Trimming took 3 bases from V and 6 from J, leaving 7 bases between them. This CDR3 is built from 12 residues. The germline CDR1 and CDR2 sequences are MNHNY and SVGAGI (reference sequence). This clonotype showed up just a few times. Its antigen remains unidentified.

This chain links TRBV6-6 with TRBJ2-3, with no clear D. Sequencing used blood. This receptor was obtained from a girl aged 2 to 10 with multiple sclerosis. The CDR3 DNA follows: TGTGCCAGCAGTTATACGCCGGATACGCAGTATTTT. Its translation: CASSYTPDTQYF.